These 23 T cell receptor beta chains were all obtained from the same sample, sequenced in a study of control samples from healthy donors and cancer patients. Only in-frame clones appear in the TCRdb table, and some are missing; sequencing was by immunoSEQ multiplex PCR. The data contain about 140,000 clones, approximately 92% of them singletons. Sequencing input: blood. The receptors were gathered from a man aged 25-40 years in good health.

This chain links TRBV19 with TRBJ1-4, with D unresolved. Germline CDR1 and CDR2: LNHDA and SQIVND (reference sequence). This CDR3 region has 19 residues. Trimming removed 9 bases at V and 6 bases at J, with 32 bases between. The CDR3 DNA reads TGTGCCAGGCCGGAGAGCGACGGCCCCTGCGAAGAGGTAGATGAAAAACTGTTTTTT. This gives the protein CARPESDGPCEEVDEKLFF.

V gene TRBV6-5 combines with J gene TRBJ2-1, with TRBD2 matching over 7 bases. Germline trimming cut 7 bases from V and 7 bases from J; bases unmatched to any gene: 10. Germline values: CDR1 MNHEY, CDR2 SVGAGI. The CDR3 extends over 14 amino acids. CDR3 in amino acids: CASKGLGGSNEQFF. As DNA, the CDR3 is TGTGCCAGCAAAGGACTAGGCGGGTCTAATGAGCAGTTCTTC.

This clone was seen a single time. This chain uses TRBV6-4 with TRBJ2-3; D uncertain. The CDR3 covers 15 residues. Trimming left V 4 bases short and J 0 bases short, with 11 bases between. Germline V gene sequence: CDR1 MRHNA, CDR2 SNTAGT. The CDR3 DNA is TGTGCCAGCAGTGTAGGCGGATCTAGCACAGATACGCAGTATTTT. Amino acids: CASSVGGSSTDTQYF.

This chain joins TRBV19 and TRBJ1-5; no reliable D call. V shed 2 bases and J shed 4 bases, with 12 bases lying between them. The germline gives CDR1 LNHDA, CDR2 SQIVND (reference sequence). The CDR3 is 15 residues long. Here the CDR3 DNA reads TGTGCCAGTAGTATAACCGGAAGTGGGAATCAGCCCCAGCATTTT. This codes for CASSITGSGNQPQHF.

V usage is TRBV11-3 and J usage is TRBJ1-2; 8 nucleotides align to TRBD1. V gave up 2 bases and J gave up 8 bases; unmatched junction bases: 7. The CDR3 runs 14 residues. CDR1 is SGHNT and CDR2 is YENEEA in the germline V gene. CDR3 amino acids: CASSLSRGQEGYTF. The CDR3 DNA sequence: TGTGCCAGCAGCTTAAGCAGGGGGCAGGAAGGCTACACCTTC.

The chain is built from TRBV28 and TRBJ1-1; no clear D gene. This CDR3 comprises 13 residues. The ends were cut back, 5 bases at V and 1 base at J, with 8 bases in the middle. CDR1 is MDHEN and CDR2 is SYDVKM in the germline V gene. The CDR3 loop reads CASSPAKNTEAFF. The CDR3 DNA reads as TGTGCCAGCAGTCCTGCAAAGAACACTGAAGCTTTCTTT.

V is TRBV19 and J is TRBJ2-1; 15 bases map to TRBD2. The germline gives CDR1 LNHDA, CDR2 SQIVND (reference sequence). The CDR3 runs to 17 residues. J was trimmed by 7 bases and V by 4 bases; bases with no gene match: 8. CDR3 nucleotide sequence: TGTGCCAGTAGTACAGCGGGACTAGCGGGAGGTAGGAATGAGCAGTTCTTC. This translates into CASSTAGLAGGRNEQFF.

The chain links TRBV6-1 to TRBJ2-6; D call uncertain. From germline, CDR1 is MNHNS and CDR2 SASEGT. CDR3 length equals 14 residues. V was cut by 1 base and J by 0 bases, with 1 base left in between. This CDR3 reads CASSEGSGANVLTF. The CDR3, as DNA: TGTGCCAGCAGTGAAGGCTCTGGGGCCAACGTCCTGACTTTC.

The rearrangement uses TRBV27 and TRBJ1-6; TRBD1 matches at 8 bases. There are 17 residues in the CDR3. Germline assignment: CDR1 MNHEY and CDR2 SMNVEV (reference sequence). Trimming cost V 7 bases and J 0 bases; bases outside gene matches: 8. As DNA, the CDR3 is TGTGCCAGCAAAGGGACAGGCTGGTCCTCCTATAATTCACCCCTCCACTTT. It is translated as CASKGTGWSSYNSPLHF.

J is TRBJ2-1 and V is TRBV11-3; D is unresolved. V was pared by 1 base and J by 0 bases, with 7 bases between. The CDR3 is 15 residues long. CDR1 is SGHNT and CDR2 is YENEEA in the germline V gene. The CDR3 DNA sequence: TGTGCCAGCAGCTTAGGTAGGAGCTCCTACAATGAGCAGTTCTTC. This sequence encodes CASSLGRSSYNEQFF.

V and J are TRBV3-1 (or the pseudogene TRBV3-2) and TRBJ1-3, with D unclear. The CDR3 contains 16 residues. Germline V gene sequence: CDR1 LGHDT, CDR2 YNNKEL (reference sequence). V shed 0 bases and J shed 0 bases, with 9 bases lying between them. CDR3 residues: CASSQDSAGSGNTIYF. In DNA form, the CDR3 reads TGTGCCAGCAGCCAAGATTCGGCGGGCTCTGGAAACACCATATATTTT.

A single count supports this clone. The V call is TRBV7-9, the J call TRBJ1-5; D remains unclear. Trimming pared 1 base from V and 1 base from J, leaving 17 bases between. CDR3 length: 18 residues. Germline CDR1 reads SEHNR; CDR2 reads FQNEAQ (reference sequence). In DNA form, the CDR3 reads TGTGCCAGCAGCTTAGTTGGGGTTGGTATCGGAAGCAATCAGCCCCAGCATTTT. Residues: CASSLVGVGIGSNQPQHF. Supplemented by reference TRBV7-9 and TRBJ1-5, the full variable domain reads DTGVSQNPRHKITKRGQNVTFRCDPISEHNRLYWYRQTLGQGPEFLTYFQNEAQLEKSRLLSDRFSAERPKGSFSTLEIQRTEQGDSAMYLCASSLVGVGIGSNQPQHFGDGTRLSIL.

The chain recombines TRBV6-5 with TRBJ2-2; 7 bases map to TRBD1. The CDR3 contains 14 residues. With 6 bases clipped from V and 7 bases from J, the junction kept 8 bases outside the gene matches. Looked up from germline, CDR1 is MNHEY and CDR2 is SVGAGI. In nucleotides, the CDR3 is TGTGCCAGCAGCCGGGACAGAGTGATCGGGGAGCTGTTTTTT. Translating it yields CASSRDRVIGELFF.

DNA of the CDR3: TGTGCCAGTAGTGGTCAGGGGATTAGCAATCAGCCCCAGCATTTT. It yields the protein CASSGQGISNQPQHF. The chain employs TRBV19 and TRBJ1-5; a weak D match, TRBD1 (6 bases). CDR3 length: 15 residues. Trimming left V 5 bases short and J 0 bases short, with 11 bases between. Germline values: CDR1 LNHDA, CDR2 SQIVND (reference sequence).

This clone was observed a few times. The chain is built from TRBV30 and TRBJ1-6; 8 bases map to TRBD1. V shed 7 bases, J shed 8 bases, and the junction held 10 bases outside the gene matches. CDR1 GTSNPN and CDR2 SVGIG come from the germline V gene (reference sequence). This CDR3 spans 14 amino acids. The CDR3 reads CASTRQGKDSPLHF. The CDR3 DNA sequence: TGTGCCTCCACAAGACAGGGGAAAGATTCACCCCTCCACTTT.

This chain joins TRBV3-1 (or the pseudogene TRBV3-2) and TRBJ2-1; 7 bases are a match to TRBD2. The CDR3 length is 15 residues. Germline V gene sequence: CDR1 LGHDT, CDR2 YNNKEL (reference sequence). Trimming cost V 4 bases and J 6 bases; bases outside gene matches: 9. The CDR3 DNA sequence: TGTGCCAGCAGCCTGGGGAGGCGGGAGTCCAATGAGCAGTTCTTC. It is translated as CASSLGRRESNEQFF.

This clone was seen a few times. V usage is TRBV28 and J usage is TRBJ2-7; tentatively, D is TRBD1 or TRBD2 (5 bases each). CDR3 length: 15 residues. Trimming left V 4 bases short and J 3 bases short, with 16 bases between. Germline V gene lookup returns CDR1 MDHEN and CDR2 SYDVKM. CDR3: CASSSTVRDLYEQYF. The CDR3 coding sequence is TGTGCCAGCAGTTCTACTGTACGGGACCTCTACGAGCAGTACTTC.

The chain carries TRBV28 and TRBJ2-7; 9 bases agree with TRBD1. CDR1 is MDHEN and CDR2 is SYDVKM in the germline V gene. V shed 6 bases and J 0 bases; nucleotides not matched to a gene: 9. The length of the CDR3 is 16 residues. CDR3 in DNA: TGTGCCAGCAGGGCCTCCCCGGGACAGGGCTCCTACGAGCAGTACTTC. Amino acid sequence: CASRASPGQGSYEQYF.

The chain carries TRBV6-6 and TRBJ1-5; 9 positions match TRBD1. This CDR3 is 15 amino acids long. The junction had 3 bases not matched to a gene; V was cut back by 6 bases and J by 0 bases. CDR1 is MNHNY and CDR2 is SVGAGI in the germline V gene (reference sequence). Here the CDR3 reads CASRDRGNSNQPQHF. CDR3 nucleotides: TGTGCCAGCAGGGACAGGGGAAATAGCAATCAGCCCCAGCATTTT.

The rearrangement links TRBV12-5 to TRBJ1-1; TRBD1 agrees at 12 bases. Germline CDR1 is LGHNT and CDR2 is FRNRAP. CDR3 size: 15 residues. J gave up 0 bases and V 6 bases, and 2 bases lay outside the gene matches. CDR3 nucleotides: TGTGCTAGTGGCCGGGACAGGGGGCTGAACACTGAAGCTTTCTTT. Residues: CASGRDRGLNTEAFF.

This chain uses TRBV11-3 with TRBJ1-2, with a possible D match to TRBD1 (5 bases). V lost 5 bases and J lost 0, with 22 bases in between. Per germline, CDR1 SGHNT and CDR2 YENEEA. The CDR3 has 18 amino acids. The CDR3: CASSTTRGNTESNYGYTF. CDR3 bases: TGTGCCAGCAGCACCACCCGGGGGAATACAGAATCTAACTATGGCTACACCTTC.

The DNA of the CDR3 is TGTGCCAGCAGTTACCGTCGACTAGCGGGAGGTGGGGTGAACACCGGGGAGCTGTTTTTT. Protein sequence: CASSYRRLAGGGVNTGELFF. This chain joins TRBV6-2 or TRBV6-3 and TRBJ2-2; 13 nucleotides agree with TRBD2. The CDR3 length is 20 residues. CDR1 is MNHEY and CDR2 is SVGEGT in the germline V gene. The trim removed 2 bases at V and 1 base at J, leaving 10 bases unmatched.

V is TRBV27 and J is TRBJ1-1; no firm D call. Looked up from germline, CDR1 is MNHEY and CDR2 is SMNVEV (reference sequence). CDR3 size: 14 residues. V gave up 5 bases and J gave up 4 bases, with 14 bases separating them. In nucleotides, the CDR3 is TGTGCCAGCAGTCTTCTTGGGCTTGGCACTGAAGCTTTCTTT. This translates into CASSLLGLGTEAFF.